This T cell receptor (beta chain) was captured in a study of cytomegalovirus exposure and HLA in healthy donors. Study-level background: Ancestry clustering placed more than 80% of several hundred genotyped donors in the Caucasian-associated cluster. General study points: Near-uniform donor sequencing depth was presumed by presence/absence analyses.

The PCR had 60 Vbeta and 13 Jbeta primers. Measured with immunoSEQ multiplex PCR; TCRdb has only the in-frame clones, and not every one. This sample's table reports 150,000 or so clones. The CDR3 is made up of 13 amino acids. Germline V gives CDR1 SGHTA, CDR2 FQGTGA. The J segment lost 7 bases and the V segment lost 3 bases, leaving 1 base of the junction unmatched. About this clone: What it binds is not known. The same CDR3 arises from other DNA sequences in this sample as well.

This sequence joins TRBV7-3 and TRBJ2-1, with TRBD1 matching over 9 bases. Sequenced sample: PBMCs. The receptor was derived from a man aged 30 to 39 in good health and CMV-seronegative. The CDR3 DNA follows: TGTGCCAGCAGCTTTGGACAGGGGAATGAGCAGTTCTTC. It specifies CASSFGQGNEQFF.